The 13 T cell receptor beta chains below come from one sample, sequenced in a study of monozygotic twins with inflammatory bowel disease. TCRdb derives one entry per CDR3 protein from the 5' RACE reads, leaving out DNA. In all, the sample yields some 150,000 distinct CDR3 sequences. Specimen: blood. The receptors were gathered from a human donor with ulcerative colitis or Crohn's disease, or a healthy co-twin of an affected twin (not recorded which).

The chain carries TRBV29-1 and TRBJ2-3; with no DNA, the TCRdb D assignment of TRBD1 cannot be verified. The germline V gene encodes CDR1 SQVTM and CDR2 ANQGSEA. The CDR3 totals 13 residues. The CDR3 reads CSDRQGLSDTQYF.

CDR3 loop: CASSVGFTGELFF. V usage is TRBV9 and J usage is TRBJ2-2. Germline assignment: CDR1 SGDLS and CDR2 YYNGEE. The CDR3 has 13 residues.

The chain is built from TRBV12-3 or TRBV12-4 and TRBJ2-3; TCRdb designates TRBD1, a call that cannot be tested without DNA. The CDR3 covers 13 residues. CDR3 loop: CASSLGHEGPQYF.

This chain connects TRBV20-1 to TRBJ1-1; TCRdb's D gene call, TRBD1, goes unchecked for lack of DNA. The V gene's germline CDR1 is DFQATT and CDR2 SNEGSKA (reference sequence). CDR3 length equals 12 residues. CDR3 region: CSAGDPGTEAFF.

This rearrangement joins TRBV5-6 to TRBJ2-1; no DNA is available, so the TRBD2 call from TCRdb remains unchecked. The CDR3 sequence is 13 residues long. Germline values: CDR1 SGHDT, CDR2 YYEEEE. CDR3 residues: CASTAGPYNEQFF.

The rearrangement links TRBV20-1 to TRBJ2-2; TCRdb selects TRBD1, and the lack of DNA leaves this call unchecked. The CDR3 runs to 15 residues. The V gene's germline CDR1 is DFQATT and CDR2 SNEGSKA (reference sequence). CDR3 sequence: CPWGRGVKNTGELFF.

The chain has TRBV7-2 and TRBJ1-2; TCRdb reports TRBD1, a call that lacks DNA to check it against. Germline CDR1 SGHTA, CDR2 FQGNSA. CDR3 size: 14 residues. The CDR3 protein is CASSLRTVNYGYTF.

The chain links TRBV20-1 to TRBJ2-7; TCRdb outputs TRBD2, but without DNA this stays unchecked. Germline V gives CDR1 DFQATT, CDR2 SNEGSKA (reference sequence). The CDR3 contains 14 residues. The CDR3 loop is CSAFLSGGHYEQYF.

The chain recombines TRBV5-1 with TRBJ2-1; absent DNA, TCRdb's TRBD2 call cannot be checked. Germline-derived CDR1 and CDR2 are SGHRS and YFSETQ. CDR3 size: 14 residues. CDR3 residues: CASSLDGEHNEQFF.

V gene TRBV21-1 combines with J gene TRBJ1-3. TRBV21-1 is assigned pseudogene status. This CDR3 is built from 14 residues. This CDR3 is CASIGPMAVHTIYF.

Its frequency marks this clonotype as medium-sized. The chain uses TRBV12-3 or TRBV12-4 and TRBJ2-2. The CDR3 covers 13 residues. The CDR3 loop reads CASSLQNTGELFF.

The chain uses TRBV12-3 or TRBV12-4 and TRBJ1-2; TCRdb's assignment of TRBD1 cannot be checked, as there is no DNA. The CDR3 extends over 14 amino acids. CDR3 loop: CASSFGQVNYGYTF.

The chain joins TRBV28 to TRBJ2-1; the D call from TCRdb, TRBD1, cannot be confirmed without DNA. This CDR3 region has 16 residues. CDR1 and CDR2 (germline): MDHEN, SYDVKM. CDR3 loop: CASGSWTEPSYNEQFF.